Listed below are T cell receptor beta chains from one sample, sequenced in a study of shared clonotypes between healthy human individuals. Generated by immunoSEQ multiplex PCR, the TCRdb table keeps only in-frame clones and is missing some. The table includes about 470,000 clones, 70% to 80% detected once. Sequencing used PBMCs. These TCRs come from a woman aged 40 to 50 in good health. Some clones in this sample may be carry-over from other donors' samples. Both conserved end residues are part of each CDR3. A D gene is named only where the DNA matches it firmly. Clone size is given for some rows only: seen once, a few or many times, or a class if the clone is expanded.

15	TRBV7-8	-	-	TRBJ1-5	CASSSWEDSNQPQHF	TGTGCCAGCAGCTCCTGGGAGGATAGCAATCAGCCCCAGCATTTT
14	TRBV30	few	-	TRBJ1-5	CAWSEGMSNQPQHF	TGTGCCTGGAGTGAAGGGATGAGCAATCAGCCCCAGCATTTT
16	TRBV10-2	-	TRBD1	TRBJ2-7	CASSEPGTGGRYEQYF	TGCGCCAGCAGTGAGCCTGGGACAGGGGGGAGGTACGAGCAGTACTTC
15	TRBV5-3	once	-	TRBJ2-7	CARSLRADDSYEQYF	TGTGCCAGAAGCTTGCGGGCCGACGACTCCTACGAGCAGTACTTC
12	TRBV28	-	-	TRBJ1-2	CASSLPGYGYTF	TGTGCCAGCAGTTTACCGGGATATGGCTACACCTTC
13	TRBV15	-	-	TRBJ2-7	CATSRGLDYEQYF	TGTGCCACCAGCAGGGGACTGGACTACGAGCAGTACTTC
15	TRBV9	many	-	TRBJ2-7	CASSPAQTTLYEQYF	TGTGCCAGCAGCCCGGCCCAAACGACACTTTACGAGCAGTACTTC
14	TRBV29-1	-	-	TRBJ2-7	CSVEFGAGGNEQYF	TGCAGCGTTGAATTCGGGGCGGGCGGGAACGAGCAGTACTTC
15	TRBV5-1	few	-	TRBJ1-1	CASSLDPGLVTEAFF	TGCGCCAGCAGCTTGGATCCAGGGTTAGTCACTGAAGCTTTCTTT
13	TRBV10-3	-	-	TRBJ1-1	CAISESGITEAFF	TGTGCCATCAGTGAGTCGGGCATCACTGAAGCTTTCTTT
16	TRBV6-4	-	TRBD2	TRBJ2-3	CASSEIAGDKSDTQYF	TGTGCCAGCAGTGAAATAGCGGGAGATAAATCAGATACGCAGTATTTT
14	TRBV28	-	TRBD2	TRBJ2-7	CASRMGGRSYEQYF	TGTGCCAGCAGGATGGGGGGGAGATCCTACGAGCAGTACTTC
15	TRBV19	-	-	TRBJ1-4	CASSLLGVDLEKLFF	TGTGCCAGTAGCCTCCTGGGGGTCGACCTTGAAAAACTGTTTTTT
14	TRBV9	-	TRBD2	TRBJ2-7	CASSRLAGAYEQYF	TGTGCCAGCAGCCGACTAGCGGGAGCCTACGAGCAGTACTTC
13	TRBV28	-	-	TRBJ2-3	CASSSVSPDTQYF	TGTGCCAGCAGTTCGGTGTCCCCAGATACGCAGTATTTT
15	TRBV28	-	TRBD1	TRBJ2-7	CASSLRGDRGSEQYF	TGTGCCAGCAGTTTACGCGGAGACAGGGGAAGCGAGCAGTACTTC
16	TRBV25-1	-	TRBD2	TRBJ2-7	CASRTSGSPTTYEQYF	TGTGCCAGCAGGACTAGCGGGAGTCCGACGACCTACGAGCAGTACTTC
16	TRBV25-1	-	TRBD1	TRBJ1-2	CASSAPRQGFNYGYTF	TGTGCCAGCAGTGCCCCCCGACAGGGGTTTAACTATGGCTACACCTTC
16	TRBV9	-	TRBD2	TRBJ2-1	CASSVSGGSLNNEQFF	TGTGCCAGCAGCGTATCGGGCGGGAGCCTAAACAATGAGCAGTTCTTC
12	TRBV6-1	-	-	TRBJ2-7	CASSPPTSGQYF	TGTGCCAGCAGCCCCCCTACTTCGGGGCAGTACTTC
13	TRBV28	-	TRBD1	TRBJ2-7	CASRGQGTYEQYF	TGTGCCAGCAGGGGACAGGGGACCTACGAGCAGTACTTC
18	TRBV5-4	-	-	TRBJ2-2	CASSLGTGLLLNTGELFF	TGTGCCAGCAGCTTGGGGACGGGACTCCTCCTGAACACCGGGGAGCTGTTTTTT
15	TRBV5-1	-	-	TRBJ2-1	CASSLAGRQGGMKFF	TGCGCCAGCAGCTTGGCCGGGAGACAGGGTGGGATGAAGTTCTTC
15	TRBV6-1	few	-	TRBJ2-7	CASSETSGVTYEQYF	TGTGCCAGCAGTGAAACCTCGGGAGTCACTTACGAGCAGTACTTC
11	TRBV6-5	-	-	TRBJ2-5	CASSRETTQYF	TGTGCCAGCAGTCGGGAGACGACCCAGTACTTC
16	TRBV7-8	-	TRBD2	TRBJ2-2	CASSLIAGSNTGELFF	TGTGCCAGCAGCCTAATAGCGGGATCCAACACCGGGGAGCTGTTTTTT
18	TRBV4-3	-	TRBD1	TRBJ2-1	CASSRTGVPPSSYNEQFF	TGCGCCAGCAGCCGGACAGGGGTTCCCCCGAGCTCCTACAATGAGCAGTTCTTC
11	TRBV7-2	few	-	TRBJ2-7	CATRLEGEQYF	TGTGCCACCCGACTAGAGGGCGAGCAGTACTTC
13	TRBV7-9	-	TRBD1	TRBJ1-2	CASSFDRGRGYTF	TGTGCCAGCAGCTTCGACAGGGGGCGTGGCTACACCTTC
18	TRBV7-6	-	TRBD2	TRBJ2-5	CASSPGLAGGPFPETQYF	TGTGCCAGCAGCCCTGGACTAGCGGGAGGGCCGTTTCCAGAGACCCAGTACTTC
17	TRBV18	-	TRBD1	TRBJ1-1	CASSPRTGGAGDTEAFF	TGTGCCAGCTCACCTAGGACAGGGGGCGCAGGTGACACTGAAGCTTTCTTT
15	TRBV18	-	TRBD1	TRBJ1-1	CASSPNGQGGTEAFF	TGTGCCAGCTCACCAAACGGACAGGGTGGGACTGAAGCTTTCTTT
15	TRBV7-3	-	TRBD2	TRBJ2-5	CASSPVAGLGETQYF	TGTGCCAGCAGCCCAGTAGCGGGATTGGGAGAGACCCAGTACTTC
13	TRBV6-6	-	-	TRBJ2-7	CASSYSKTYEQYF	TGTGCCAGCAGTTACTCGAAAACCTACGAGCAGTACTTC
16	TRBV27	-	TRBD2	TRBJ2-1	CASSEAGTSGVGEQFF	TGTGCCAGCAGTGAGGCCGGGACTAGCGGGGTGGGTGAGCAGTTCTTC
16	TRBV5-1	-	-	TRBJ2-3	CASSPGDLGTADTQYF	TGCGCCAGCAGCCCCGGGGACCTAGGGACCGCAGATACGCAGTATTTT
13	TRBV6-5	-	-	TRBJ1-2	CASSSRAAYGYTF	TGTGCCAGCTCCTCACGGGCGGCCTATGGCTACACCTTC
14	TRBV6-5	-	-	TRBJ2-5	CASSYWDRGETQYF	TGTGCCAGCAGTTACTGGGACCGCGGGGAGACCCAGTACTTC
15	TRBV14	-	-	TRBJ2-5	CASSQDFVGAETQYF	TGTGCCAGCAGCCAAGATTTCGTGGGGGCGGAGACCCAGTACTTC
14	TRBV29-1	-	TRBD1	TRBJ1-2	CSVDLQGANYGYTF	TGCAGCGTTGACCTACAGGGGGCTAACTATGGCTACACCTTC
14	TRBV7-2	-	TRBD2	TRBJ2-7	CASSTPGLDYEQYF	TGTGCCAGCAGCACACCGGGACTAGACTACGAGCAGTACTTC
14	TRBV28	-	-	TRBJ2-7	CASSPVRVSVEQYF	TGTGCCAGCAGTCCCGTGAGGGTGTCGGTGGAGCAGTACTTC
16	TRBV5-4	many	TRBD2	TRBJ2-5	CASSPWTSGEQETQYF	TGTGCCAGCAGCCCCTGGACTAGCGGAGAACAAGAGACCCAGTACTTC
11	TRBV29-1	-	-	TRBJ2-1	CSAGLNNEQFF	TGCAGCGCGGGGCTGAACAATGAGCAGTTCTTC
11	TRBV30	-	-	TRBJ1-2	CAWSREGGYTF	TGTGCCTGGAGTAGAGAAGGCGGCTACACCTTC
13	TRBV5-1	-	-	TRBJ1-5	CASSQNSNQPQHF	TGCGCCAGCAGCCAAAATAGCAATCAGCCCCAGCATTTT
16	TRBV6-6	-	TRBD1	TRBJ1-5	CASSYVRQGGNQPQHF	TGTGCCAGCAGTTACGTCAGACAGGGTGGCAATCAGCCCCAGCATTTT
15	TRBV19	-	-	TRBJ1-3	CASSEGQSSGNTIYF	TGTGCCAGTAGCGAGGGGCAATCCTCTGGAAACACCATATATTTT
15	TRBV6-1	-	-	TRBJ2-2	CASRQGGAETGELFF	TGTGCCAGCAGGCAAGGAGGGGCGGAGACCGGGGAGCTGTTTTTT